This TCR beta chain emerged from a study of siplizumab effects on memory and regulatory T cells. Study-level findings and limits: Most proliferating CD4+ or CD8+ clones, roughly 75-95%, had no naive or memory assignment. Reactions containing siplizumab showed mappable alloreactive CD4+ clones averaging 68.8% Treg-derived, versus about 27% in controls. Naive T cells appeared more diverse than memory cells and seemed to be major alloresponse contributors. Most alloreactive clones went unmapped to unstimulated subsets; only a minor fraction mapped.

Data came from immunoSEQ multiplex PCR; TCRdb stores just in-frame clones and leaves some out. The sample shows more than 85,000 clones, roughly 92% of them seen only once. Comments on this clone: Its antigen is as yet unknown.

Trimming removed 4 bases from V and 0 bases from J, with 6 bases in between. Germline lookup yields CDR1 SEHNR and CDR2 FQNEAQ (reference sequence). CDR3 size: 13 residues. The material sequenced was CD4+ T cells sorted from blood. This clonotype originated in a human donor in good health. V and J are TRBV7-9 and TRBJ2-5; D remains ambiguous. The CDR3 coding sequence is TGTGCCAGCAGCTGGGGAAACCAAGAGACCCAGTACTTC. Amino acid sequence: CASSWGNQETQYF.